The 22 T cell receptor beta chains below come from one sample, sequenced in a study of blood T cell repertoires in COVID-19. The assay was immunoSEQ multiplex PCR, and TCRdb's table has in-frame clones only and misses some. The data show around 97,000 clones, around 87% seen once. Input material: peripheral blood. The receptors here all came from a human donor in a cohort sampled during active COVID-19.

J is TRBJ2-7 and V is TRBV7-2; D is undetermined. The germline CDR1 and CDR2 sequences are SGHTA and FQGNSA. The CDR3 totals 12 residues. Trimming removed 4 bases from V and 0 bases from J, with 4 bases in between. The CDR3 sequence is CASSSLSYEQYF. DNA of the CDR3: TGTGCCAGCAGCTCCCTCTCCTACGAGCAGTACTTC.

J is TRBJ2-7 and V is TRBV4-2; D is perhaps TRBD1 (6 bases). Trimming took 4 bases from V and 0 from J, leaving 16 bases between them. CDR3 length equals 16 residues. The germline gives CDR1 LGHNA, CDR2 YNFKEQ. The CDR3 is CASSRAEGVSSYEQYF. The CDR3 DNA sequence: TGTGCCAGCAGCCGGGCCGAGGGGGTTAGCTCCTACGAGCAGTACTTC.

The chain joins TRBV7-2 to TRBJ1-5; perhaps TRBD1 as D (5 bases). The CDR3 sequence is 13 residues long. Trimming pared 3 bases from V and 7 bases from J, leaving 10 bases between. CDR1 and CDR2 (germline): SGHTA, FQGNSA. The CDR3 here is CASSLERGQPQHF. The CDR3 nucleotides read TGTGCCAGCAGCTTGGAAAGGGGCCAGCCCCAGCATTTT.

The CDR3 here is CASSVGLQGATDTQYF. The CDR3 DNA reads as TGTGCCAGCAGCGTAGGCTTACAGGGGGCCACAGATACGCAGTATTTT. V gene TRBV9 combines with J gene TRBJ2-3; 9 bases map to TRBD1. The V segment lost 0 bases and the J segment 2 bases; nucleotides outside the gene matches: 4. There are 16 residues in the CDR3. Germline CDR1 is SGDLS and CDR2 is YYNGEE. Complete variable domain (other parts from reference TRBV9 and TRBJ2-3): DSGVTQTPKHLITATGQRVTLRCSPRSGDLSVYWYQQSLDQGLQFLIQYYNGEERAKGNILERFSAQQFPDLHSELNLSSLELGDSALYFCASSVGLQGATDTQYFGPGTRLTVL.

This chain uses TRBV27 with TRBJ2-7, with TRBD1 matching over 8 bases. In germline, CDR1 is MNHEY, CDR2 SMNVEV (reference sequence). V dropped 5 bases and J dropped 0; count of bases not matched to a gene: 3. The CDR3 extends over 14 amino acids. The CDR3 DNA reads as TGTGCCAGCAGTCTCACAGGGGGCTCCTACGAGCAGTACTTC. This codes for CASSLTGGSYEQYF.

J is TRBJ1-1 and V is TRBV7-9; D may be TRBD1 (5 bases). The CDR3 loop spans 18 amino acids. V was clipped by 6 bases and J by 0 bases, with 23 bases between them. Germline V gives CDR1 SEHNR, CDR2 FQNEAQ (reference sequence). The CDR3 sequence: CASRPITGLYTLNTEAFF. The DNA of the CDR3 is TGTGCCAGCAGGCCTATAACAGGTTTATACACCCTGAACACTGAAGCTTTCTTT.

The chain is built from TRBV6-5 and TRBJ2-3; 7 bases match TRBD1. The ends lost 6 bases at V and 9 bases at J; junction bases unmatched: 6. Germline V gene lookup returns CDR1 MNHEY and CDR2 SVGAGI. The CDR3 spans 12 residues. The chain's CDR3 is CASRRTQGTQYF. The DNA of the CDR3 is TGTGCCAGCAGAAGGACACAGGGGACGCAGTATTTT.

The chain has TRBV9 and TRBJ2-7; D unresolved. The CDR3 totals 14 residues. V lost 1 base, J lost 1 base, and 9 bases lay in between. In germline, CDR1 is SGDLS, CDR2 YYNGEE. The CDR3 loop reads CASSVLERSYEQYF. The CDR3 DNA sequence: TGTGCCAGCAGCGTATTAGAACGGTCCTACGAGCAGTACTTC.

The rearrangement links TRBV6-5 to TRBJ1-2, with D possibly TRBD1 on 6 matching bases. CDR3 length equals 12 residues. Per the germline V gene, CDR1 is MNHEY and CDR2 is SVGAGI. With 5 bases removed from V and 14 bases from J, the gap between germline ends came to 18 bases. CDR3 nucleotide sequence: TGTGCCAGCAGTCCCACGGACAGTTTTGAAACCTTC. It yields the protein CASSPTDSFETF.

This chain connects TRBV2 to TRBJ2-3; no reliable D call. The CDR3 is 14 amino acids. V shed 7 bases and J shed 6 bases, with 17 bases lying between them. CDR1 and CDR2 (germline): SNHLY, FYNNEI. CDR3 protein: CASTLGSSRDTQYF. The CDR3 DNA is TGTGCCAGCACCCTAGGAAGTAGTCGGGATACGCAGTATTTT.

This clone was found once. CDR3 DNA: TGTGCCAGCAGCCCCGGTGCCGGGGAGCTGTTTTTT. It yields the protein CASSPGAGELFF. The chain uses TRBV7-9 and TRBJ2-2; D is uncertain. CDR1 and CDR2 from the germline V gene are SEHNR and FQNEAQ (reference sequence). This CDR3 is 12 amino acids long. V dropped 5 bases and J dropped 6 bases, with 7 bases sitting between them.

The chain has TRBV14 and TRBJ2-6; D remains unclear. V was trimmed by 4 bases and J by 4 bases, leaving 8 bases between them. The CDR3 length is 14 residues. Germline assignment: CDR1 SGHDN and CDR2 FVKESK. In DNA, the CDR3 is TGTGCCAGCAGCCGCCTGAGGGGGGCCAACGTCCTGACTTTC. Translation gives CASSRLRGANVLTF.

The chain is built from TRBV6-4 and TRBJ2-1, with 9 bases matching TRBD2. The CDR3 contains 17 residues. Per the germline V gene, CDR1 is MRHNA and CDR2 is SNTAGT. With 2 bases clipped from V and 6 bases from J, the junction kept 11 bases outside the gene matches. DNA for the CDR3: TGTGCCAGCAGTGACGGGGGTAGCGGGAGTTCCCCCAATGAGCAGTTCTTC. This codes for CASSDGGSGSSPNEQFF.

The V and J genes are TRBV7-2 and TRBJ1-1; maybe TRBD1 (5 bases). The V end was cut by 2 bases, the J end by 5 bases, with 15 bases between. CDR3 size: 15 residues. CDR1 is SGHTA and CDR2 is FQGNSA in the germline V gene. CDR3 nucleotide sequence: TGTGCCAGCAGCTTACCCCAGCAGGGCTGGACTGAAGCTTTCTTT. This gives the protein CASSLPQQGWTEAFF.

The chain uses TRBV6-4 and TRBJ2-5, with 7 positions matching TRBD2. The germline V gene has CDR1 MRHNA and CDR2 SNTAGT. This CDR3 comprises 13 residues. Trimming removed 8 bases from V and 5 bases from J; junction bases left unmatched: 8. This CDR3 is CASAQNGGETQYF. CDR3 bases: TGTGCCAGCGCCCAGAACGGGGGGGAGACCCAGTACTTC.

The rearrangement uses TRBV28 and TRBJ2-7, with 8 bases lining up with TRBD1. The CDR3 length is 13 residues. Germline trimming cut 3 bases from V and 4 bases from J; bases unmatched to any gene: 2. Germline-derived CDR1 and CDR2 are MDHEN and SYDVKM. Written as DNA, the CDR3 is TGTGCCAGCAGTTTCGGGGACAGGTACGAGCAGTACTTC. Protein: CASSFGDRYEQYF.

V and J are TRBV18 and TRBJ1-1, with no clear D. The germline V and J ends were trimmed by 3 bases and 1 base, with 12 bases remaining between them. The CDR3 is 15 residues long. Germline CDR1 KGHSH, CDR2 LQKENI. The CDR3 protein is CASSPPGITNTEAFF. In DNA form, the CDR3 reads TGTGCCAGCTCACCCCCCGGGATAACGAACACTGAAGCTTTCTTT.

The chain joins TRBV5-1 to TRBJ2-3; possibly TRBD2 for D (6 bases). Germline lookup yields CDR1 SGHRS and CDR2 YFSETQ. CDR3 length: 14 residues. The V end was cut by 4 bases, the J end by 2 bases, with 11 bases between. CDR3: CASSPREPTDTQYF. The DNA of the CDR3 is TGCGCCAGCAGCCCCCGGGAGCCCACAGATACGCAGTATTTT.

The V gene is TRBV3-1 (or the pseudogene TRBV3-2), the J gene TRBJ2-1; D is unresolved. The V end lost 4 bases, the J end lost 0 bases, and 4 bases lay between the germline ends. The CDR3 is 13 amino acids. The germline V gene has CDR1 LGHDT and CDR2 YNNKEL (reference sequence). The chain's CDR3 is CASSLGSYNEQFF. CDR3 nucleotides: TGTGCCAGCAGCCTCGGCTCCTACAATGAGCAGTTCTTC.

The CDR3 region has the DNA TGTGCCACCAGCAGCCCTACTAGCGGGGTAAACATTCAGTACTTC. Translation gives CATSSPTSGVNIQYF. V and J are TRBV15 and TRBJ2-4, with 10 bases fitting TRBD2. Per the germline V gene, CDR1 is LNHNV and CDR2 is YYDKDF (reference sequence). The V and J ends lost 3 bases and 6 bases, in that order; junction bases with no gene match: 5. The CDR3 consists of 15 residues.

This clone appeared a single time. The chain combines TRBV7-8 with TRBJ2-7; 14 bases agree with TRBD2. Germline V gene sequence: CDR1 SGHVS, CDR2 FQNEAQ. The CDR3 covers 18 residues. The J segment lost 0 bases and the V segment lost 5 bases, leaving 9 bases of the junction unmatched. CDR3 nucleotides: TGTGCCAGCAGCCGCGGACTAGCGGGAGGTTCTATCTCCTACGAGCAGTACTTC. Protein sequence: CASSRGLAGGSISYEQYF. The whole variable domain, filled in from reference TRBV7-8 and TRBJ2-7, reads GAGVSQSPRYKVAKRGQDVALRCDPISGHVSLFWYQQALGQGPEFLTYFQNEAQLDKSGLPSDRFFAERPEGSVSTLKIQRTQQEDSAVYLCASSRGLAGGSISYEQYFGPGTRLTVT.

The chain employs TRBV4-1 and TRBJ2-7; maybe TRBD1 (5 bases). Germline V CDR1 and CDR2: MGHRA, YSYEKL. Trimming cost V 0 bases and J 7 bases, with 13 bases left between them. The CDR3 is 14 residues long. As DNA, the CDR3 is TGCGCCAGCAGCCAAGATCTGCCAGGGCAAGAGCAGTACTTC. Translated, it gives CASSQDLPGQEQYF.